Listed here is a single T cell receptor beta chain. Its antigen is unknown. Germline V CDR1 and CDR2: MNHNY, SVGAGI (reference sequence). The V gene end was trimmed by 6 bases and the J gene end by 13 bases; junction bases not matched to a gene: 20. This CDR3 comprises 16 residues. The second PCR ran about 6 to 11 cycles with a sample-barcoded 5' primer and J-beta primers. Using its own MiXCR run on the 5' RACE reads, TCRdb lists one record per CDR3 protein. The sample has about 2 million distinct CDR3 sequences, roughly 50% seen once. This specimen comes from a study of blood T cells in healthy people across ages. Study findings and constraints: As age increased, TCR beta diversity per million T cells fell in a roughly linear fashion.

The gene calls are TRBV6-6 and TRBJ2-1; TRBD2 matches 8 bases. The sequence was obtained from a woman in her forties in good health. Input material: blood. The CDR3 loop is CASSSGAAGDGETQFF. The CDR3 nucleotides are TGTGCCAGCAGCTCCGGCGCAGCGGGAGATGGAGAGACCCAGTTCTTC.